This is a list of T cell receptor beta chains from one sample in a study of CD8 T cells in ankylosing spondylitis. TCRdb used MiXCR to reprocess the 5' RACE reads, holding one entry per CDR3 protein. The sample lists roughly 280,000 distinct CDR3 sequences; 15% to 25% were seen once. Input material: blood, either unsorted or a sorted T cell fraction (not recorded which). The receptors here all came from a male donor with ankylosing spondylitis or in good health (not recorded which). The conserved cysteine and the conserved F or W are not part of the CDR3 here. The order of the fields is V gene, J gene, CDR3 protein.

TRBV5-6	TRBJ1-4	ASSLDTGTVNEKLF
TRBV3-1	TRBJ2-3	ASCQRGAGTDTQY
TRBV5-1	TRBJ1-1	ASSAGYGEAF
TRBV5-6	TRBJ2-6	ASSIGGAGANVLT
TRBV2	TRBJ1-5	ASSVGGTGKTQPQH
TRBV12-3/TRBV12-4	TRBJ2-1	ASSPFSGQAYNEQF
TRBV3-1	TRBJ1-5	ASSQGGRGGNQPQH
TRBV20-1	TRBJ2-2	SARPGGAANTGELF
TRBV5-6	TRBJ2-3	ASSLASRPNTDTQY
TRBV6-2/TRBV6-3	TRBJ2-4	ASSYSTRDEAGKNIQY
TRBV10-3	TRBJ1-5	AISGEDQPQH
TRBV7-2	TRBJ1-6	ASSLEGHRNSPLH
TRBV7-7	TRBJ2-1	ASSLGTASNNEQF
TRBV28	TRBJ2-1	ASSFPFGTGGNEQF
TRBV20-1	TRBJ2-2	SARLDSSNTGELF
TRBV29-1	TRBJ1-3	SVDGGNTIY
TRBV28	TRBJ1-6	ASRSGSVNSPLH
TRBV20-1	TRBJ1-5	SASGDRESNQPQH